The T cell receptor (beta chain) under discussion was sequenced for a study of blood T cell repertoires in COVID-19. Looking at the study overall: Some COVID-19 samples were acute and others convalescent; all came from the United States, Italy and Spain. The analysed material was cDNA or gDNA that came from T cells, B-cell-depleted T cells, or PBMCs.

Germline V gene lookup returns CDR1 MDHEN and CDR2 SYDVKM. J gave up 6 bases and V 3 bases, and 14 bases lay outside the gene matches. The CDR3 totals 17 residues. Original processing notes: Quantification of nucleated cells was approximated via reference gene primer amplification. Method: immunoSEQ multiplex PCR; TCRdb's copy keeps in-frame clones and lacks some. V, J and clone size were drawn from that table, and D and trimming were deduced from the DNA. This table has some 140,000 clones, around 81% appearing once. The receptor's source is a woman in her fifties or sixties with active or convalescent COVID-19. This chain joins TRBV28 and TRBJ1-2; 9 positions match TRBD1. Sequencing was carried out using peripheral blood. The CDR3 sequence: CASSFGTGLPSRNGYTF. CDR3 bases: TGTGCCAGCAGTTTCGGGACAGGGCTCCCTTCCAGGAATGGCTACACCTTC.